This T cell receptor (beta chain) was documented in a study of blood T cells in healthy people across ages (dated by TCRdb to 2014 to 2015). Broadly, across the study: In model experiments, template switching captured about one uniquely barcoded TCR beta cDNA molecule for every two T cells. To avoid experimental bias, donors of different ages were distributed randomly across sequencing lanes. To track age-related changes in TCR beta repertoire diversity, the study relied on deep sequencing normalized with unique cDNA molecular identifiers. Four age groups were formed from the donors: young (average 16 years), middle-aged (just under 40), aged (about 62) and long-lived (82). Two additional independent replicas of 1 million unique cDNA reads from the same blood draw were analyzed for two donors (one aged 18 to 29 and one aged 80 or older). The study at large found these results: Observed TCR beta diversity per million T cells fell roughly linearly with age, and a significant reduction was already apparent by age around 40. Donor CMV infection status was unknown, potentially confounding age-related changes in expanded clonotypes. Estimates of total diversity from one million sequenced T cells were regarded as lower bounds and underestimates. There was a strong correlation between observed TCR beta diversity and the percentage of naive T cells measured by flow cytometry. Bulk unsorted PBMC profiling prevented conclusive comparison of naive and antigen-experienced compartments. Compared with the aged group, more naive CD4+ T cells, fewer expanded clones and increased TCR diversity were shown by the long-lived group, suggesting age selection.

Donors were a few dozen systemically healthy Caucasian individuals from Russia aged about 6 to 100 years. Each donor gave ten milliliters of peripheral blood, collected into EDTA-treated Vacutainer tubes. Ficoll-Paque density-gradient centrifugation was used to isolate PBMCs, with at least 6 million per sample. Total RNA, at least 6 micrograms per sample, was extracted from PBMCs with Trizol reagent. For every donor, an aliquot of PBMCs went through flow cytometry to measure the percentages of naive CD45RAhigh/CD27high T cells. Inclusive of the bounding cysteine and phenylalanine, the CDR3 is 17 residues long. The entry retains the CDR3 DNA only, 51 bases that are in frame from base 1. Via the germline V gene, CDR1 is SGDLS and CDR2 YYNGEE. Relative to germline, V is 7 bases shorter and J is 8 bases shorter, with 27 bases between their ends. Libraries were made using 5' RACE. Sequenced using an Illumina HiSeq 2500. A second about 7 to 11 cycle PCR used a sample-barcoded 5' primer and a J-beta primer mix. A template-switch 5' adaptor carrying 12 random nucleotides introduced a unique molecular identifier onto each TCR beta cDNA molecule. Each sample yielded at least 2.5 million CDR3-containing paired-end reads. All of the RNA was converted into first-strand cDNA using the Mint cDNA synthesis kit, with a TRBC-specific oligonucleotide serving as the primer. After uracil-DNA glycosylase treatment, a first 18-cycle PCR used universal primers M1SS and BC2_uni_R on all cDNA. The study's processing was this. For normalization, 1 million high-quality reads were randomly selected from each sample, with every read carrying a distinct molecular identifier. Instead of being binned into consensus sequences, reads with shared molecular identifiers were discarded. MiTCR, set to a Q25 quality threshold and the strictest error-elimination algorithm, was used for CDR3 identification, clonotype clustering and error correction. Lower-bound total TCR beta diversity was estimated with a nonparametric unseen species model using Euler transformation. TCRdb reprocessed the public reads (quality trimming at Q25 with fastp, clone calling with MiXCR) and kept in-frame beta chains. CDR3 protein sequences are deduplicated, and each keeps its most common genes and DNA. V and J calls and clone size were set by TCRdb, not the authors. The sample yields hundreds of thousands of distinct CDR3 sequences; about half were counted once. The ten largest clones take up around 32% of the sample.

To note about this clonotype: Its antigen remains undetermined. No base-level quality is on record; no much larger clone is a single base apart.

The sequence derives from a woman aged 55-70 years in good health. The chain employs TRBV9 and TRBJ1-4; no confident D gene assignment can be made. Specimen: blood. The encoded CDR3 is CASGTGRSTFEREKLFF. The nucleotides are TGTGCCAGCGGTACCGGGAGAAGCACCTTCGAGCGAGAAAAACTGTTTTTT.